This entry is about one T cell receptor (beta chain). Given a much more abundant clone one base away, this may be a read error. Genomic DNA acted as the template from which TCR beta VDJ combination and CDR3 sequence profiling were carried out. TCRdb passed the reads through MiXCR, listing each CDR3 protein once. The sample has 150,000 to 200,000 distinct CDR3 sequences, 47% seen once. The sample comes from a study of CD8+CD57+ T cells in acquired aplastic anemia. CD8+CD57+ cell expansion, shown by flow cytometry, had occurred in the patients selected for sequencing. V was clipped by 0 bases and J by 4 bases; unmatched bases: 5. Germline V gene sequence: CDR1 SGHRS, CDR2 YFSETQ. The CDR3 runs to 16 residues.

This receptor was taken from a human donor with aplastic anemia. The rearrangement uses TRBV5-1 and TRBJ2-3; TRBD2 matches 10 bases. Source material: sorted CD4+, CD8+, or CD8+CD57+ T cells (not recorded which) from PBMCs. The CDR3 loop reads CASSLGIAGGADTQYF. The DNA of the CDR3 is TGCGCCAGCAGCTTGGGGATAGCGGGAGGCGCAGATACGCAGTATTTT.